This T cell receptor beta chain comes out of a study of cytomegalovirus exposure and HLA in healthy donors. Study at large: The same platform was used for the roughly 130 validation repertoires and the 600 to 700 first-cohort repertoires, a later analysis reported.

The donors were members of the roughly 120-subject validation cohort (separate from the approximately 670-subject first cohort). Remarks on this clone: What it binds is unknown.

Study results and caveats: In the 130 or so validation repertoires, a later analysis found that first-cohort TCR clusters tended to co-occur.

Here immunoSEQ multiplex PCR was the method, and the copy in TCRdb shows in-frame clones only, minus some. The table includes roughly 330,000 clones, about nine tenths detected once. V gave up 1 base and J gave up 0 bases; unmatched junction bases: 9. Germline-derived CDR1 and CDR2 are SGHDT and YYEEEE. This CDR3 is 19 amino acids long. This TCR was recovered from a woman aged 30 to 39 in good health and CMV-seropositive. The chain carries TRBV5-6 and TRBJ2-1, with 11 bases aligning to TRBD2. Material: PBMCs. In DNA, the CDR3 is TGTGCCAGCAGCTTGTCCATAGCGGGAGGGCCTAGCTCCTACAATGAGCAGTTCTTC. Its protein product is CASSLSIAGGPSSYNEQFF.